This is a list of T cell receptor beta chains from one sample in a study of CD8+CD57+ T cells in acquired aplastic anemia. TCRdb passed the reads through MiXCR, listing each CDR3 protein once. The sample includes about 200,000 distinct CDR3 sequences, about 37% of them seen just once. The sample comprised sorted CD4+, CD8+, or CD8+CD57+ T cells (not recorded which) from PBMCs. These receptors all come from a human donor in good health, serving as a control. Each CDR3 is given with its conserved first and last residue. The D gene is left open where the match is weak. The listing skips clone size in some rows; elsewhere it reads once, few, many or a size class.

J	V	D	size	CDR3	DNA
TRBJ2-5	TRBV5-1	NA	NA	CASSVGPQRNKETQYF	TGCGCCAGCAGCGTGGGTCCCCAGAGGAATAAAGAGACCCAGTACTTC
TRBJ2-3	TRBV3-1	NA	NA	CASSQVPPPTDTQYF	TGTGCCAGCAGCCAAGTCCCCCCTCCCACAGATACGCAGTATTTT
TRBJ2-7	TRBV29-1	NA	NA	CSVEAGTPYEQYF	TGCAGCGTTGAAGCAGGGACTCCCTACGAGCAGTACTTC
TRBJ2-1	TRBV15	NA	NA	CATNEQFF	TGTGCCACCAATGAGCAGTTCTTC
TRBJ2-1	TRBV7-9	NA	NA	CASSLDGVYEQFF	TGTGCCAGCAGCTTAGACGGGGTCTATGAGCAGTTCTTC
TRBJ2-7	TRBV2	TRBD2	NA	CASSEGFSGGPYEQYF	TGTGCCAGCAGTGAAGGATTTAGCGGGGGGCCCTACGAGCAGTACTTC
TRBJ1-1	TRBV28	NA	NA	CASSPLDGLNTEAFF	TGTGCCAGCAGCCCACTCGATGGATTGAACACTGAAGCCTTCTTT
TRBJ1-3	TRBV7-9	NA	few	CASSLGTSGNTIYF	TGTGCCAGCAGCTTAGGGACCTCTGGAAACACCATATATTTT
TRBJ1-6	TRBV7-2	NA	NA	CASSLGARPSPLHF	TGTGCCAGCAGCTTAGGTGCACGCCCATCACCCCTCCACTTT
TRBJ2-3	TRBV5-4	NA	few	CASSSPAAESTDTQYF	TGTGCCAGCAGCTCCCCCGCGGCGGAATCCACAGATACGCAGTATTTT
TRBJ1-2	TRBV25-1	TRBD1	NA	CASSQGAAVNYGYTF	TGTGCCAGCAGCCAGGGGGCAGCGGTTAACTATGGCTACACCTTC
TRBJ2-1	TRBV20-1	NA	NA	CSAIIWQGPDHYNEQFF	TGCAGTGCGATAATCTGGCAGGGCCCCGATCATTACAATGAGCAGTTCTTC
TRBJ1-1	TRBV6-4	NA	many	CASSRGENTEAFF	TGTGCCAGCTCGAGGGGGGAGAACACTGAAGCTTTCTTT
TRBJ1-1	TRBV7-9	NA	many	CASSLRGSDTEAFF	TGTGCCAGCAGCTTAAGAGGGTCGGACACTGAAGCTTTCTTT
TRBJ2-7	TRBV10-2	TRBD2	NA	CASSADAGLAGYEQYF	TGCGCCAGCAGTGCGGACGCTGGACTAGCGGGATACGAGCAGTACTTC
TRBJ1-2	TRBV19	NA	many	CASSRQATSYGYTF	TGTGCCAGTAGCCGACAGGCAACTAGCTATGGCTACACCTTC
TRBJ1-2	TRBV6-1	TRBD1	many	CASGTGDYGYTF	TGTGCCAGCGGAACAGGGGACTATGGCTACACCTTC
TRBJ2-3	TRBV5-6	NA	NA	CASSLGAGTVDTQYF	TGTGCCAGCAGCTTGGGGGCGGGGACGGTAGATACGCAGTATTTT
TRBJ1-2	TRBV29-1	NA	many	CSVEDLRNRGYTF	TGCAGCGTTGAAGATCTTAGAAACCGTGGCTACACCTTC
TRBJ2-3	TRBV11-2	TRBD2	few	CASSLWSSGGPDTDTQYF	TGTGCCAGCAGCTTATGGTCTAGCGGGGGGCCCGACACAGATACGCAGTATTTT
TRBJ2-7	TRBV12-3/TRBV12-4	TRBD2	NA	CASSLAPFPGGIGHYEQYF	TGTGCCAGCAGTTTAGCCCCATTTCCGGGAGGAATCGGTCATTACGAGCAGTACTTC
TRBJ2-7	TRBV20-1	NA	many	CSARDGRDSSYEQYF	TGCAGTGCTAGAGATGGGCGAGACAGCAGCTACGAGCAGTACTTC
TRBJ1-4	TRBV28	TRBD1	NA	CASSLAGTGYFGEKLFF	TGTGCCAGCAGTTTAGCCGGGACAGGTTATTTTGGTGAAAAACTGTTTTTT
TRBJ1-6	TRBV2	NA	many	CASRYGTNSPLHF	TGTGCCAGCAGATACGGGACTAATTCACCCCTCCACTTT
TRBJ1-5	TRBV30	NA	few	CAWSVGGLDVQHF	TGTGCCTGGAGTGTGGGGGGTCTGGACGTCCAGCATTTT
TRBJ1-4	TRBV3-1	NA	NA	CASSQLDVEKLFF	TGTGCCAGCAGCCAATTGGACGTTGAAAAACTGTTTTTT
TRBJ2-7	TRBV14	NA	many	CASSQSLQRQYF	TGTGCCAGCAGCCAAAGTCTACAGAGGCAGTACTTC
TRBJ2-1	TRBV20-1	NA	NA	CSASSGTFGDNEQFF	TGCAGTGCCAGCTCAGGGACCTTCGGCGACAATGAGCAGTTCTTC
TRBJ1-2	TRBV19	NA	many	CASSPVAEYYGYTF	TGTGCCAGTAGCCCCGTGGCAGAATACTATGGCTACACCTTC
TRBJ2-5	TRBV2	TRBD1	few	CASKTGTGRETQYF	TGTGCCAGTAAAACCGGGACAGGGAGAGAGACCCAGTACTTC
TRBJ1-2	TRBV5-1	TRBD1	many	CASSLRTGRPEGYTF	TGCGCCAGCAGCCTGCGGACAGGGCGCCCGGAGGGCTACACCTTC
TRBJ1-2	TRBV25-1	TRBD1	NA	CASSLWAEQGADYGYTF	TGTGCCAGCAGCTTGTGGGCCGAACAGGGGGCCGACTATGGCTACACCTTC
TRBJ1-1	TRBV3-1	NA	few	CASSQYYGDTEAFF	TGTGCCAGCAGCCAATACTATGGCGACACTGAAGCTTTCTTT
TRBJ1-2	TRBV5-1	NA	few	CASSLRPSTTNYGYTF	TGCGCCAGCAGCTTGAGACCCTCGACTACTAACTATGGCTACACCTTC
TRBJ2-5	TRBV15	TRBD2	NA	CATSSGGASETQYF	TGTGCCACCAGCTCCGGGGGGGCATCAGAGACCCAGTACTTC
TRBJ2-1	TRBV7-2	NA	many	CASSASWGNEQFF	TGTGCCAGCAGCGCCTCATGGGGCAATGAGCAGTTCTTC
TRBJ1-6	TRBV20-1	TRBD1	many	CSATPGQGISPLHF	TGCAGTGCCACCCCGGGACAGGGTATTTCACCCCTCCACTTT
TRBJ2-7	TRBV7-8	NA	NA	CASKGTRTYEQYF	TGTGCCAGCAAGGGGACACGGACCTACGAGCAGTACTTC
TRBJ2-5	TRBV19	TRBD1	many	CASSPDRVGETQYF	TGTGCCAGTAGTCCGGACAGGGTCGGAGAGACCCAGTACTTC
TRBJ1-2	TRBV7-9	TRBD1	NA	CASSPSAGTDNGYTF	TGTGCCAGCTCACCGTCGGCCGGGACAGATAATGGCTACACCTTC
TRBJ1-2	TRBV25-1	NA	NA	CASSVPGQYGYTF	TGTGCCAGCAGTGTCCCGGGACAATATGGCTACACCTTC
TRBJ1-6	TRBV6-5	NA	NA	CASSYIAESSYNSPLHF	TGTGCCAGCAGTTACATCGCAGAGAGCTCCTATAATTCACCCCTCCACTTT
TRBJ2-5	TRBV20-1	TRBD2	NA	CSANGPGLGETQYF	TGCAGTGCGAATGGACCGGGACTAGGGGAGACCCAGTACTTC
TRBJ1-1	TRBV5-1	NA	NA	CASSLLQGNTEAFF	TGCGCCAGCAGCTTGCTGCAGGGTAACACTGAAGCTTTCTTT
TRBJ1-2	TRBV12-5	NA	NA	CASGLWTRGGYTF	TGTGCTAGTGGTTTGTGGACCCGAGGTGGCTACACCTTC
TRBJ1-5	TRBV5-1	TRBD1	NA	CASSTTDRDQPQHF	TGCGCCAGCAGCACGACGGACAGGGATCAGCCCCAGCATTTT
TRBJ2-2	TRBV11-2	NA	NA	CASSLVSTTGELFF	TGTGCCAGCAGCTTAGTATCCACGACCGGGGAGCTGTTTTTT
TRBJ2-7	TRBV5-1	NA	many	CASSLALYPYEQYF	TGCGCCAGCAGCTTGGCCTTGTATCCCTACGAGCAGTACTTC
TRBJ2-1	TRBV10-1	NA	many	CASSAAENNEQFF	TGCGCCAGCAGTGCGGCGGAGAACAATGAGCAGTTCTTC
TRBJ2-7	TRBV5-1	NA	many	CASSLIPSYEQYF	TGCGCCAGCAGCTTGATCCCCTCCTACGAGCAGTACTTC
TRBJ2-7	TRBV7-9	NA	NA	CASSLGEGVMQYF	TGTGCCAGCAGCTTAGGAGAGGGAGTAATGCAGTACTTC
TRBJ1-6	TRBV2	NA	NA	CASSEVPPPPLHF	TGTGCCAGCAGTGAAGTTCCACCGCCCCCCCTCCACTTT
TRBJ2-5	TRBV25-1	TRBD1	NA	CASIGTGQACETQYF	TGTGCCAGCATCGGGACAGGGCAGGCGTGTGAGACCCAGTACTTC
TRBJ1-5	TRBV6-2/TRBV6-3	NA	few	CASSKIGDQPQHF	TGTGCCAGCAGTAAAATAGGGGACCAGCCCCAGCATTTT
TRBJ2-6	TRBV11-2	TRBD2	few	CASSPKSDGRYSGANVLTF	TGTGCCAGCAGCCCCAAGTCGGACGGGAGGTACTCTGGGGCCAACGTCCTGACTTTC
TRBJ1-1	TRBV9	NA	NA	CASSPGPLRLNTEAFF	TGTGCCAGCAGCCCGGGGCCTCTTCGATTGAACACTGAAGCTTTCTTT